The clone carrying this T cell receptor beta chain occurred many times. Its antigen remains unknown. This sample was included in a study of identical twins. Whole-study results and caveats: Models underestimated how often monozygotic twins shared out-of-frame TCR alpha.

The cDNA had a unique molecular identifier and a template-switch universal primer site. MiXCR, run by TCRdb on the 5' RACE reads, gives a single entry per CDR3 protein. Here the sample spans 500,000 to 700,000 distinct CDR3 sequences, less than 9% being singletons. V was pared by 2 bases and J by 1 base, with 11 bases between. CDR3 length equals 15 residues. Germline-derived CDR1 and CDR2 are MNHEY and SVGAGI. These data were also reused for a study on yellow fever vaccine responses in identical twins.

The rearrangement joins TRBV6-5 to TRBJ1-2; D is undetermined. The receptor was isolated from a woman aged 18-29 years in good health. Sequenced material: PBMCs. The DNA for the CDR3 is TGTGCCAGCAGTTACGGAGGGCGGATTAACTATGGCTACACCTTC. It translates to CASSYGGRINYGYTF.